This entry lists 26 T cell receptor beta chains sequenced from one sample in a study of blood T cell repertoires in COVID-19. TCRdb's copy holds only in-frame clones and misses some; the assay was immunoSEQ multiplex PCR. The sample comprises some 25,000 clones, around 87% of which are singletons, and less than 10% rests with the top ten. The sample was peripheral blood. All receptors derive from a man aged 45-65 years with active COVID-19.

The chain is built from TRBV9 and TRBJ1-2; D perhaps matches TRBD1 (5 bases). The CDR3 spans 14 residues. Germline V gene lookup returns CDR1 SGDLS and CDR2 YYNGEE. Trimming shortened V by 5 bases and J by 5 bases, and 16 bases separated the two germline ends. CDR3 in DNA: TGTGCCAGCAGTGATGGTGGGGCCAGGTATGGCTACACCTTC. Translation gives CASSDGGARYGYTF.

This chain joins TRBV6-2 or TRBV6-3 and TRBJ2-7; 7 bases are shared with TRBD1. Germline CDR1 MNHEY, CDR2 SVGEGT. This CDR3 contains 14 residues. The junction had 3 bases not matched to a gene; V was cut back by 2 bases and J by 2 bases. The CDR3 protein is CASSYGQGAYEQYV. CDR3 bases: TGTGCCAGCAGTTACGGGCAGGGGGCCTACGAGCAGTACGTC.

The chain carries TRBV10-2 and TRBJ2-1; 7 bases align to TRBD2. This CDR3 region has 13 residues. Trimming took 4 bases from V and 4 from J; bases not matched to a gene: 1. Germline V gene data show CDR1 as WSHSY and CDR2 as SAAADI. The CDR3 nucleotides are TGCGCCAGCAGTGTGGGAGGGTACAATGAGCAGTTCTTC. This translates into CASSVGGYNEQFF.

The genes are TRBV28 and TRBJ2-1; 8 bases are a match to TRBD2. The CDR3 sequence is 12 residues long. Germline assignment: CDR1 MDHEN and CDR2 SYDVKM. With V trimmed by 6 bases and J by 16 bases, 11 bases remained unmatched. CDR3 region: CASSPPRTSSFF. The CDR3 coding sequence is TGTGCCAGCAGCCCACCCCGGACTAGCTCCTTCTTC.

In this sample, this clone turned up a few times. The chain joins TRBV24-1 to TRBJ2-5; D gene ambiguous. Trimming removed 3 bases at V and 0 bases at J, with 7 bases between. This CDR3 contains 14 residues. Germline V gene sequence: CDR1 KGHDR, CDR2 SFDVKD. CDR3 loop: CATSDTNNQETQYF. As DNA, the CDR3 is TGTGCCACCAGTGATACTAATAACCAAGAGACCCAGTACTTC.

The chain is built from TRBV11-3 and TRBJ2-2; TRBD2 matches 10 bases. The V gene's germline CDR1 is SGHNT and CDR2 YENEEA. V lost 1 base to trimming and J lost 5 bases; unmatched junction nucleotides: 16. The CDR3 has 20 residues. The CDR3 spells CASSLGGASGSLISTGELFF. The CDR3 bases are TGTGCCAGCAGCTTAGGAGGGGCTAGCGGGAGTTTAATAAGTACCGGGGAGCTGTTTTTT.

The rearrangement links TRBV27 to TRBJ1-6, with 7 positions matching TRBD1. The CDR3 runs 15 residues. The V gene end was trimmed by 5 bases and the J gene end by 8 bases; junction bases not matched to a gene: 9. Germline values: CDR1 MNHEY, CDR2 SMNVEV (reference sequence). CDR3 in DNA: TGTGCCAGCAGTCCCCAACAGGGGATGTATTCACCCCTCCACTTT. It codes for CASSPQQGMYSPLHF.

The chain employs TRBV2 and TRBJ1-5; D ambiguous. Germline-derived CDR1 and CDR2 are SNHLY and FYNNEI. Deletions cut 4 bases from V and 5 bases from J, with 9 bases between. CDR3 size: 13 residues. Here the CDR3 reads CASSVNGDQPQHF. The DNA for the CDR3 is TGTGCCAGCAGTGTAAATGGAGATCAGCCCCAGCATTTT. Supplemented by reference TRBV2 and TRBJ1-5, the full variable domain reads EPEVTQTPSHQVTQMGQEVILRCVPISNHLYFYWYRQILGQKVEFLVSFYNNEISEKSEIFDDQFSVERPDGSNFTLKIRSTKLEDSAMYFCASSVNGDQPQHFGDGTRLSIL.

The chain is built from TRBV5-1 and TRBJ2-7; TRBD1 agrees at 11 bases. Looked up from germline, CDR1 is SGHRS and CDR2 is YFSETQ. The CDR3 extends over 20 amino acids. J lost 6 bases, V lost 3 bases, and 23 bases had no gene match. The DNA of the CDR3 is TGCGCCAGCAGCTCTTATTCAACCGGACCGGGACAGGGGGTTTTTGGCGAGCAGTACTTC. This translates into CASSSYSTGPGQGVFGEQYF.

The CDR3 coding sequence is TGTGCCAGCAGCCAAGCCGGGACAGGGGGTGAAAAACTGTTTTTT. It translates to CASSQAGTGGEKLFF. The V call is TRBV11-2, the J call TRBJ1-4; 11 bases agree with TRBD1. Unmatched junction bases numbered 6, after V lost 5 bases and J lost 7 bases. Germline loops: CDR1 SGHAT, CDR2 FQNNGV. The CDR3 has 15 residues.

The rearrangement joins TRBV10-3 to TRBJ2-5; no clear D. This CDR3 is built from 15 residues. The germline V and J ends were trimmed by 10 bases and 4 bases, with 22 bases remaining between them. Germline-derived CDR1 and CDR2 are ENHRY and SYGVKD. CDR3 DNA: TGTGCCACCATGAGGCAAAATGTATTCTCAGAGACCCAGTACTTC. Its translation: CATMRQNVFSETQYF.

CDR3 residues: CASSVGSGRQGNTEAFF. CDR3 nucleotides: TGTGCCAGCAGCGTAGGTTCGGGGAGGCAGGGGAACACTGAAGCTTTCTTT. The V gene is TRBV9, the J gene TRBJ1-1; tentatively, D is TRBD1 (5 bases). The CDR3 length is 17 residues. Trimming shortened V by 0 bases and J by 1 base, and 16 bases separated the two germline ends. Germline V gives CDR1 SGDLS, CDR2 YYNGEE.

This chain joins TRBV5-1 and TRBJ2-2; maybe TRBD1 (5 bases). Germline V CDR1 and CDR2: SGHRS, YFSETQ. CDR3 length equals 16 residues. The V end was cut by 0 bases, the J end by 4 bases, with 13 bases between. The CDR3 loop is CASSLESRAVTGELFF. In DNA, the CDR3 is TGCGCCAGCAGCTTGGAATCCAGGGCGGTCACCGGGGAGCTGTTTTTT. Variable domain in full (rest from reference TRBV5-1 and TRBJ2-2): KAGVTQTPRYLIKTRGQQVTLSCSPISGHRSVSWYQQTPGQGLQFLFEYFSETQRNKGNFPGRFSGRQFSNSRSEMNVSTLELGDSALYLCASSLESRAVTGELFFGEGSRLTVL.

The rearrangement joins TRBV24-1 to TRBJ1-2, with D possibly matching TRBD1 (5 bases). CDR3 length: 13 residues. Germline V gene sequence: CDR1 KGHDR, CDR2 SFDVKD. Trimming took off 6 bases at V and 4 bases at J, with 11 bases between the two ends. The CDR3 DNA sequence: TGTGCCACCAGTTGGGGGGTTGGCTATGGCTACACCTTC. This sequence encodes CATSWGVGYGYTF.

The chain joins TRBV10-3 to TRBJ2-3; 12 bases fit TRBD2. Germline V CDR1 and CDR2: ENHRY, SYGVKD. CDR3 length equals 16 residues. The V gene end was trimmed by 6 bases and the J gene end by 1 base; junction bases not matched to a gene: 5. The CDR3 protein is CAIRPLAGGRTDTQYF. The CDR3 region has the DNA TGTGCCATCAGACCACTAGCGGGGGGCCGCACAGATACGCAGTATTTT.

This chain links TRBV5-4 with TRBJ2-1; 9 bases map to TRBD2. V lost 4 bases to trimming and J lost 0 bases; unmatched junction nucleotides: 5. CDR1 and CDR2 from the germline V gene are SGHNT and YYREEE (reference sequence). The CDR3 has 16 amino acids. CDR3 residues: CASSAQLAGSYNEQFF. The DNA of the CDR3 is TGTGCCAGCAGCGCGCAACTAGCGGGCTCCTACAATGAGCAGTTCTTC.

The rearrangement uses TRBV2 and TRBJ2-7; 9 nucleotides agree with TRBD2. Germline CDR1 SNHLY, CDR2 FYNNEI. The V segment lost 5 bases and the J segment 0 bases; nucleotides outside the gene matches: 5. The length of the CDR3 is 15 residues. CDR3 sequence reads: CASSRGLANSYEQYV. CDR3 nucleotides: TGTGCCAGCAGTCGAGGACTAGCGAACTCCTACGAGCAGTACGTC.

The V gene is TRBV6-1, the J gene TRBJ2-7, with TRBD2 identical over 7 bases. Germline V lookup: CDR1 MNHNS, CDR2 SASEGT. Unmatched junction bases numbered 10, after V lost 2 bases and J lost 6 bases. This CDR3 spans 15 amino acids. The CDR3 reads CASSEPWGSGGEQYV. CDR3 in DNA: TGTGCCAGCAGTGAACCATGGGGCTCGGGGGGCGAGCAGTACGTC.

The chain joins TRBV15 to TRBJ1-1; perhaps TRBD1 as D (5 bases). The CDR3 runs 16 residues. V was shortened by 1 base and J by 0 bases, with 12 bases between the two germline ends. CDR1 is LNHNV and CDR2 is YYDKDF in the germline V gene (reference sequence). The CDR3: CATSRGGSAMNTEAFF. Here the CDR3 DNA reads TGTGCCACCAGCAGAGGGGGCAGCGCTATGAACACTGAAGCTTTCTTT. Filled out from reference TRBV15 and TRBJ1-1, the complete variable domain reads DAMVIQNPRYQVTQFGKPVTLSCSQTLNHNVMYWYQQKSSQAPKLLFHYYDKDFNNEADTPDNFQSRRPNTSFCFLDIRSPGLGDTAMYLCATSRGGSAMNTEAFFGQGTRLTVV.

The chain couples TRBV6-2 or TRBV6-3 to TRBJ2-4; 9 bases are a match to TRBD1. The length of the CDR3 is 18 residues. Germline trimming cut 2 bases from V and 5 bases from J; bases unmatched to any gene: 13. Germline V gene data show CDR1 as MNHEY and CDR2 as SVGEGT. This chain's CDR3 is CASSYHTGTGRSENIQYF. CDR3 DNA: TGTGCCAGCAGTTACCATACCGGGACAGGGCGTTCTGAAAACATTCAGTACTTC.

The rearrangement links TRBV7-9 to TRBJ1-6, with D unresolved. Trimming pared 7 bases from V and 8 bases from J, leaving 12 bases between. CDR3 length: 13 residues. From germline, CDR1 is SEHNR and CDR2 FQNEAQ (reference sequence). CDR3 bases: TGTGCCAGCAATTCGAAACTAGATTCACCCCTCCACTTT. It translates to CASNSKLDSPLHF.

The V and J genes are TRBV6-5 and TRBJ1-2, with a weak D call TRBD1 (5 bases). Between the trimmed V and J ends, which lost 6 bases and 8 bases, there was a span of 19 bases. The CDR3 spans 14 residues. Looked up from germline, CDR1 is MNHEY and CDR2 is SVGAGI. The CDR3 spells CASREGLARGGYTF. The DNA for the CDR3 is TGTGCCAGCAGGGAGGGACTAGCACGTGGGGGCTACACCTTC.

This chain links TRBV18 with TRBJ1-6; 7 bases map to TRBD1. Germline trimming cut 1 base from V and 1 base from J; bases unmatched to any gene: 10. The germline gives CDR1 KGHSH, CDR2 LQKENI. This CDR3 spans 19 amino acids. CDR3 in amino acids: CASSPHPQGGSSYNSPLHF. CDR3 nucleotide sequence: TGTGCCAGCTCACCACACCCCCAGGGGGGATCGTCCTATAATTCACCCCTCCACTTT.

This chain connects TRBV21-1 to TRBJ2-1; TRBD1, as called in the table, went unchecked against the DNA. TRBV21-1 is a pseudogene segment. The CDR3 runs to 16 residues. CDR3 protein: CASSRYRESSYNEQFF. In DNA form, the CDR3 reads TGTGCCAGCAGCAGATACAGGGAGAGCTCCTACAATGAGCAGTTCTTC.

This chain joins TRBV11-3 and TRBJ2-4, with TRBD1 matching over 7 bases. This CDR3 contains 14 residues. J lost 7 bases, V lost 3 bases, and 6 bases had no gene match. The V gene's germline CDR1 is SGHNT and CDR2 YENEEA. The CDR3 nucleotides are TGTGCCAGCAGCTTGAGACAGGGCGTGAACATTCAGTACTTC. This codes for CASSLRQGVNIQYF.

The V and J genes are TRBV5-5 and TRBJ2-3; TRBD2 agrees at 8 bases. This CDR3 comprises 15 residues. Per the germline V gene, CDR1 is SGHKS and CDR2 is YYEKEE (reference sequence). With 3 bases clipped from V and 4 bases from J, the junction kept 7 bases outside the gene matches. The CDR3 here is CASSSGGAGADTQYF. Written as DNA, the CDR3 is TGTGCCAGCAGCTCCGGGGGGGCCGGCGCAGATACGCAGTATTTT.